The text below deals with one T cell receptor beta chain. Its antigen is not identified. Assay used: immunoSEQ multiplex PCR; TCRdb lists only in-frame clones, some missing. Of about 2 million clones detected, about 95% appear once; the ten largest clones hold roughly 1%. This CDR3 comprises 15 residues. Deletions cut 2 bases from V and 1 base from J, with 9 bases between. Per the germline V gene, CDR1 is MGHDK and CDR2 is SYGVNS. These data belong to a study of shared clonotypes between healthy human individuals. Study results and limitations: What naive subsets generally showed was a larger estimated richness than memory subsets showed. Only a few donors were included, so the genetic and exposure-history diversity represented was limited. Clonotype sharing across donors was expected to vary with sequencing depth.

Naive CD8 populations comprised CD45RO-negative cells positively selected for CCR7, excluding terminally differentiated effector memory CD45RA+ cells. What was sequenced was naive CD8+ T cells sorted from blood. The V and J genes are TRBV25-1 and TRBJ1-5; the D gene is possibly TRBD1 (5 bases). The sequence was obtained from a man in his late teens or twenties in good health. CDR3 sequence reads: CASSESQGSNQPQHF. CDR3 sequence (DNA): TGTGCCAGCAGTGAAAGTCAGGGAAGCAATCAGCCCCAGCATTTT.